What follows are 20 T cell receptor beta chains derived from one specimen sequenced in a study of patients and donors after allogeneic stem cell transplantation. TCRdb redid the calling of the RT-PCR reads with MiXCR, one entry per CDR3 protein. The sample consists of about a million distinct CDR3 sequences, about a sixth of them appearing once. The specimen sequenced was blood, either unsorted or a sorted T cell fraction (not recorded which). The receptors come from a human donor who was either an allogeneic HSCT recipient or a stem cell or donor lymphocyte infusion donor (not recorded which). It is not recorded whose cells these are; they may come from a transplant donor.

This clonotype came up many times. This sequence joins TRBV6-5 and TRBJ1-1; the match to TRBD1 covers 7 bases. Germline trimming cut 4 bases from V and 2 bases from J; bases unmatched to any gene: 7. The V gene's germline CDR1 is MNHEY and CDR2 SVGAGI. The CDR3 is 15 residues long. The CDR3 sequence is CASSSRRGLNTEAFF. The CDR3 DNA reads TGTGCCAGCAGTTCCCGAAGGGGGCTCAACACTGAAGCTTTCTTT.

The sample holds a few counts of this clonotype. This chain uses TRBV20-1 with TRBJ2-3; tentatively, D is TRBD2 (6 bases). This CDR3 contains 12 residues. V was cut by 1 base and J by 7 bases, with 9 bases left in between. The germline gives CDR1 DFQATT, CDR2 SNEGSKA (reference sequence). The DNA of the CDR3 is TGCAGTGCTAGAGTGGAGGGGTATACGCAGTATTTT. Translating gives CSARVEGYTQYF.

This clonotype was detected only a few times. This chain joins TRBV20-1 and TRBJ2-3; 10 bases map to TRBD2. The trim removed 7 bases at V and 1 base at J, leaving 8 bases unmatched. This CDR3 is built from 15 residues. CDR1 DFQATT and CDR2 SNEGSKA come from the germline V gene (reference sequence). The CDR3, as DNA: TGCAGTGGGGGTTCTAGCGGGAGTGGCACAGATACGCAGTATTTT. It is translated as CSGGSSGSGTDTQYF.

The rearrangement links TRBV9 to TRBJ1-6, with D possibly matching TRBD1 (5 bases). V lost 4 bases, J lost 5 bases, and 13 bases lay in between. The CDR3 has 15 residues. CDR1 SGDLS and CDR2 YYNGEE come from the germline V gene. The CDR3 region has the DNA TGTGCCAGCAGCACGAGCGGGGCTAATAATTCACCCCTCCACTTT. Translated: CASSTSGANNSPLHF.

The genes are TRBV5-1 and TRBJ2-1; possible D gene TRBD1, 6 bases. The V end was cut by 0 bases, the J end by 7 bases, with 11 bases between. The CDR3 length is 14 residues. Germline values: CDR1 SGHRS, CDR2 YFSETQ. The CDR3 reads CASSLVQGLNEQFF. Here the CDR3 DNA reads TGCGCCAGCAGCTTGGTCCAGGGGCTAAATGAGCAGTTCTTC.

The CDR3 protein is CASSLRGGGLNYGYTF. The DNA for the CDR3 is TGTGCCAGCAGCCTCCGGGGGGGCGGACTTAACTATGGCTACACCTTC. The chain recombines TRBV5-5 with TRBJ1-2; TRBD1 might be the D (6 bases). In germline, CDR1 is SGHKS, CDR2 YYEKEE (reference sequence). V was trimmed by 4 bases and J by 1 base, leaving 17 bases between them. The CDR3 is 16 amino acids.

In its sample, this clonotype was seen a few times. The chain combines TRBV5-1 with TRBJ1-1; D may be TRBD1 (6 bases). Trimming pared 3 bases from V and 1 base from J, leaving 16 bases between. This CDR3 is built from 16 residues. Germline V lookup: CDR1 SGHRS, CDR2 YFSETQ. CDR3 protein: CASSSQGNQRNTEAFF. In DNA, the CDR3 is TGCGCCAGCAGCTCTCAGGGGAATCAGAGGAACACTGAAGCTTTCTTT.

V usage is TRBV7-9 and J usage is TRBJ1-1; D remains unclear. Germline V gene sequence: CDR1 SEHNR, CDR2 FQNEAQ (reference sequence). V shed 4 bases and J shed 4 bases, with 13 bases lying between them. CDR3 length: 14 residues. In DNA form, the CDR3 reads TGTGCCAGCAGCTCGACGGCGGGGATCACTGAAGCTTTCTTT. Protein product: CASSSTAGITEAFF.

J is TRBJ2-7 and V is TRBV29-1; weak D call: TRBD1 (5 bases). In germline, CDR1 is SQVTM, CDR2 ANQGSEA. V lost 4 bases and J 7 bases, leaving 17 bases between the germline ends. The CDR3 extends over 13 amino acids. The chain's CDR3 is CSVASSGLNEQYF. In DNA form, the CDR3 reads TGCAGCGTTGCCTCATCAGGGTTGAATGAGCAGTACTTC.

This clonotype was seen more than once but under ten times. The CDR3 loop is CASSLARGTGNEKLFF. CDR3 nucleotide sequence: TGTGCCAGCAGCTTGGCCAGGGGGACAGGGAATGAAAAACTGTTTTTT. The chain combines TRBV5-6 with TRBJ1-4; 9 bases line up with TRBD1. The CDR3 consists of 16 residues. Losses at the gene ends were 0 bases for V and 5 bases for J; bases not matched to a gene: 5. Germline V gene sequence: CDR1 SGHDT, CDR2 YYEEEE.

The V and J genes are TRBV25-1 and TRBJ2-7; TRBD1 matches at 10 bases. Trimming cost V 3 bases and J 4 bases; bases outside gene matches: 21. Germline CDR1 MGHDK, CDR2 SYGVNS. The CDR3 totals 20 residues. CDR3 in amino acids: CASSDPRQGAHIAGLYEQYF. The CDR3 nucleotides are TGTGCCAGCAGTGACCCCAGACAGGGGGCTCACATAGCGGGGCTATACGAGCAGTACTTC.

This clonotype appeared once. This chain uses TRBV20-1 with TRBJ2-6; the match to TRBD2 covers 8 bases. The CDR3 is 16 amino acids. The germline V gene encodes CDR1 DFQATT and CDR2 SNEGSKA (reference sequence). V lost 6 bases, J lost 0 bases, and 7 bases stayed unmatched. The DNA for the CDR3 is TGCAGTGCCACCGGACTAGCCCGCTCTGGGGCCAACGTCCTGACTTTC. Its protein product is CSATGLARSGANVLTF.

This clonotype was observed a handful of times. The chain links TRBV12-3 or TRBV12-4 to TRBJ1-1, with 10 bases fitting TRBD1. The CDR3 has 13 amino acids. With 2 bases clipped from V and 11 bases from J, the junction kept 5 bases outside the gene matches. This CDR3 is CASSLRQGAVAFF. CDR3 nucleotide sequence: TGTGCCAGCAGTTTAAGACAGGGGGCGGTTGCTTTCTTT.

V usage is TRBV6-1 and J usage is TRBJ2-7, with a possible D match to TRBD1 (5 bases). Germline V lookup: CDR1 MNHNS, CDR2 SASEGT. The CDR3 extends over 12 amino acids. Trimming left V 7 bases short and J 2 bases short, with 9 bases between. The CDR3 protein is CASNTRAYEQYF. CDR3 DNA sequence: TGTGCCAGCAACACCAGGGCCTACGAGCAGTACTTC.

In this sample, this clonotype turned up a few times. The chain employs TRBV15 and TRBJ2-2; 7 positions agree with TRBD2. The J segment lost 0 bases and the V segment lost 4 bases, leaving 8 bases of the junction unmatched. The CDR3 is 17 residues long. Germline lookup yields CDR1 LNHNV and CDR2 YYDKDF (reference sequence). CDR3 bases: TGTGCCACCAGCACTAACTTGGGGGGGTCGAACACCGGGGAGCTGTTTTTT. Its translation is CATSTNLGGSNTGELFF.

The chain carries TRBV4-3 and TRBJ2-7; D not resolved. There are 15 residues in the CDR3. Between the trimmed V and J ends, which lost 5 bases and 2 bases, there was a span of 16 bases. Looked up from germline, CDR1 is LGHNA and CDR2 is YSLEER. Here the CDR3 reads CASSSYKSSPYEQYF. The CDR3 nucleotides are TGCGCCAGCAGCTCTTACAAGTCCTCCCCCTACGAGCAGTACTTC.

Ten or more counts support this clonotype. The rearrangement uses TRBV7-2 and TRBJ1-1; tentative D call: TRBD1 (5 bases). The CDR3 length is 16 residues. The ends were cut back, 4 bases at V and 4 bases at J, with 19 bases in the middle. Germline values: CDR1 SGHTA, CDR2 FQGNSA. Here the CDR3 reads CASSYGNRRVSTEAFF. CDR3 nucleotides: TGTGCCAGCAGCTACGGGAACCGCAGGGTCTCCACTGAAGCTTTCTTT.

This clonotype appeared a few times. This chain connects TRBV27 to TRBJ1-2; D is unresolved. This CDR3 spans 13 amino acids. Germline CDR1 reads MNHEY; CDR2 reads SMNVEV (reference sequence). V dropped 3 bases and J dropped 8 bases, with 13 bases sitting between them. For the CDR3, the DNA is TGTGCCAGCAGTTTCTCGGTCTCGGGGGGCTACACCTTC. Translating gives CASSFSVSGGYTF.

The CDR3 DNA reads TGCAGTGCTAGAGCCCGCCAAGAGACCCAGTACTTC. This encodes CSARARQETQYF. This chain joins TRBV20-1 and TRBJ2-5; the D is unclear. Trimming took 1 base from V and 1 from J, leaving 4 bases between them. The germline V gene encodes CDR1 DFQATT and CDR2 SNEGSKA (reference sequence). The CDR3 is 12 residues long.

This chain joins TRBV7-8 and TRBJ2-2; 9 nucleotides align to TRBD1. This CDR3 is 16 amino acids long. J gave up 9 bases and V 6 bases, and 14 bases lay outside the gene matches. The germline V gene has CDR1 SGHVS and CDR2 FQNEAQ. DNA for the CDR3: TGTGCCAGCAGTCCAACGGGACAGGGAATTAATTGGGAGCTGTTTTTT. Translation gives CASSPTGQGINWELFF.